These 26 T cell receptor beta chains share one sample of origin, sequenced in a study of T cell responses to AZD1222 COVID-19 vaccine. Assay used: immunoSEQ multiplex PCR; TCRdb lists only in-frame clones, some missing. Of approximately 120,000 clones in the sample, approximately 90% are singletons; the top ten hold approximately 5%. The sequencing here drew on peripheral blood, taken on day 0 of AZD1222 vaccination. The receptors were gathered from an adult in good health.

A single count supports this clone. J is TRBJ1-5 and V is TRBV3-1 (or the pseudogene TRBV3-2); D unclear. The V end was cut by 1 base, the J end by 11 bases, with 9 bases between. Germline-derived CDR1 and CDR2 are LGHDT and YNNKEL (reference sequence). This CDR3 is built from 12 residues. This CDR3 reads CASSQGDRAQHF. The CDR3, as DNA: TGTGCCAGCAGCCAAGGTGACCGGGCCCAGCATTTT.

The chain links TRBV3-1 (or the pseudogene TRBV3-2) to TRBJ1-1; the D is unclear. V was pared by 3 bases and J by 2 bases, with 10 bases between. This CDR3 spans 14 amino acids. Germline values: CDR1 LGHDT, CDR2 YNNKEL (reference sequence). The CDR3 is CASSQAGPNTEAFF. The CDR3 DNA reads as TGTGCCAGCAGCCAGGCGGGCCCCAACACTGAAGCTTTCTTT.

The chain employs TRBV14 and TRBJ2-7, with 11 positions matching TRBD2. The junction had 10 bases not matched to a gene; V was cut back by 4 bases and J by 2 bases. Per the germline V gene, CDR1 is SGHDN and CDR2 is FVKESK. This CDR3 is 17 amino acids long. CDR3 region: CASSPHLGTSGPYEQYF. CDR3 coding DNA: TGTGCCAGCAGCCCCCACTTAGGGACTAGCGGACCCTACGAGCAGTACTTC.

There are a few counts of this clone. This chain links TRBV27 with TRBJ2-2; the D is unclear. Trimming shortened V by 0 bases and J by 4 bases, and 9 bases separated the two germline ends. The CDR3 covers 15 residues. Per germline, CDR1 MNHEY and CDR2 SMNVEV (reference sequence). The CDR3 reads CASSLSSPGTGELFF. CDR3 DNA: TGTGCCAGCAGTTTATCCAGCCCAGGCACCGGGGAGCTGTTTTTT.

The rearrangement links TRBV2 to TRBJ2-5; 8 bases map to TRBD2. With 1 base clipped from V and 2 bases from J, the junction kept 6 bases outside the gene matches. The CDR3 loop spans 16 amino acids. Germline CDR1 is SNHLY and CDR2 is FYNNEI. The CDR3 sequence is CASSEGKTSGQETQYF. The CDR3 DNA reads as TGTGCCAGCAGTGAAGGCAAAACTAGCGGTCAAGAGACCCAGTACTTC.

The chain joins TRBV7-9 to TRBJ1-2, with D perhaps matching TRBD1 (5 bases). Looked up from germline, CDR1 is SEHNR and CDR2 is FQNEAQ (reference sequence). Deletions cut 1 base from V and 3 bases from J, with 6 bases between. The CDR3 has 13 amino acids. CDR3 in amino acids: CASSLVGDYGYTF. CDR3 bases: TGTGCCAGCAGCTTAGTGGGGGACTATGGCTACACCTTC.

V is TRBV2 and J is TRBJ1-2; maybe TRBD1 (5 bases). This CDR3 has 13 residues. Per the germline V gene, CDR1 is SNHLY and CDR2 is FYNNEI. Trimming removed 6 bases at V and 4 bases at J, with 12 bases between. The CDR3 nucleotides read TGTGCCAGCAGGGGCGACAGTCCCTATGGCTACACCTTC. It translates to CASRGDSPYGYTF.

The chain carries TRBV5-6 and TRBJ1-2; D might be TRBD1 (5 bases). CDR1 and CDR2 (germline): SGHDT, YYEEEE. Trimming stripped 4 bases from V and 5 bases from J, with 30 bases between. The CDR3 runs to 19 residues. CDR3 protein: CASSKPAIGPGYRHYGYTF. CDR3 sequence (DNA): TGTGCCAGCAGCAAACCCGCCATTGGCCCAGGGTATAGGCATTATGGCTACACCTTC. Drawing the rest from reference TRBV5-6 and TRBJ1-2, the complete variable domain is DAGVTQSPTHLIKTRGQQVTLRCSPKSGHDTVSWYQQALGQGPQFIFQYYEEEERQRGNFPDRFSGHQFPNYSSELNVNALLLGDSALYLCASSKPAIGPGYRHYGYTFGSGTRLTVV.

This clone has only a few counts. The chain recombines TRBV5-1 with TRBJ2-2; D is possibly TRBD2 (6 bases). CDR1 is SGHRS, CDR2 YFSETQ, per germline. The CDR3 consists of 14 residues. The V and J ends lost 3 bases and 2 bases respectively, with 8 bases between them. CDR3 nucleotide sequence: TGCGCCAGCAGCTGGGACTTAAACACCGGGGAGCTGTTTTTT. Translation: CASSWDLNTGELFF. Full variable domain (missing parts from reference TRBV5-1 and TRBJ2-2): KAGVTQTPRYLIKTRGQQVTLSCSPISGHRSVSWYQQTPGQGLQFLFEYFSETQRNKGNFPGRFSGRQFSNSRSEMNVSTLELGDSALYLCASSWDLNTGELFFGEGSRLTVL.

This sequence joins TRBV6-2 or TRBV6-3 and TRBJ2-3, with D unresolved. The CDR3 totals 16 residues. V was trimmed by 5 bases and J by 1 base, leaving 16 bases between them. CDR1 MNHEY and CDR2 SVGEGT come from the germline V gene. In DNA, the CDR3 is TGTGCCAGCAGTGCTCGGCTACAGCGCGGCACAGATACGCAGTATTTT. It translates to CASSARLQRGTDTQYF.

This sequence joins TRBV21-1 and TRBJ1-2. TRBV21-1 is deemed a pseudogene. This CDR3 is built from 13 residues. This CDR3 reads CASSTSWDYGYTF. CDR3 DNA: TGTGCCAGCAGCACATCGTGGGACTATGGCTACACCTTC.

The V call is TRBV5-4, the J call TRBJ1-1; D gene unclear. Per germline, CDR1 SGHNT and CDR2 YYREEE (reference sequence). This CDR3 spans 16 amino acids. Trimming took off 1 base at V and 0 bases at J, with 13 bases between the two ends. Here the CDR3 DNA reads TGTGCCAGCAGCTTGTTCCTAGGGAGCATGAACACTGAAGCTTTCTTT. It specifies CASSLFLGSMNTEAFF.

The CDR3 region has the DNA TGTGCCAGCAGCTTAGCGATTCCCACCTACAATGAGCAGTTCTTC. It specifies CASSLAIPTYNEQFF. V usage is TRBV7-2 and J usage is TRBJ2-1; D gene ambiguous. The germline gives CDR1 SGHTA, CDR2 FQGNSA. Trimming cost V 0 bases and J 2 bases, with 8 bases left between them. The CDR3 has 15 residues.

This clone has a handful of counts. The V gene is TRBV7-6, the J gene TRBJ2-7, with TRBD2 matching over 11 bases. CDR3 size: 15 residues. V dropped 5 bases and J dropped 2; count of bases not matched to a gene: 5. Germline V lookup: CDR1 SGHVS, CDR2 FNYEAQ. This CDR3 is CASSMRLAGTYEQYF. CDR3 in DNA: TGTGCCAGCAGCATGAGACTAGCGGGGACCTACGAGCAGTACTTC.

V and J are TRBV15 and TRBJ2-5; unclear D gene. Trimming removed 0 bases from V and 5 bases from J, with 13 bases in between. The germline V gene has CDR1 LNHNV and CDR2 YYDKDF (reference sequence). This CDR3 is 15 amino acids long. The CDR3 protein is CATSREKQTAETQYF. The CDR3 DNA reads as TGTGCCACCAGCAGAGAGAAGCAAACGGCGGAGACCCAGTACTTC. Combining the CDR3 with reference TRBV15 and TRBJ2-5 gives the whole variable domain DAMVIQNPRYQVTQFGKPVTLSCSQTLNHNVMYWYQQKSSQAPKLLFHYYDKDFNNEADTPDNFQSRRPNTSFCFLDIRSPGLGDTAMYLCATSREKQTAETQYFGPGTRLLVL.

The CDR3 here is CASSFGYTVQETQYF. The CDR3 nucleotides are TGTGCCAGCAGTTTCGGCTATACGGTCCAAGAGACCCAGTACTTC. V gene TRBV28 combines with J gene TRBJ2-5; D is unresolved. The CDR3 is made up of 15 amino acids. CDR1 and CDR2 from the germline V gene are MDHEN and SYDVKM. Trimming left V 3 bases short and J 1 base short, with 12 bases between. Drawing the rest from reference TRBV28 and TRBJ2-5, the complete variable domain is DVKVTQSSRYLVKRTGEKVFLECVQDMDHENMFWYRQDPGLGLRLIYFSYDVKMKEKGDIPEGYSVSREKKERFSLILESASTNQTSMYLCASSFGYTVQETQYFGPGTRLLVL.

The DNA of the CDR3 is TGTGCCAGCATTTCTTTTGAAGCTTTCTTT. This codes for CASISFEAFF. The chain combines TRBV28 with TRBJ1-1, with D unclear. The V gene lost 7 bases and the J gene lost 7 bases, with 7 bases spanning the gap. The CDR3 covers 10 residues. Germline V lookup: CDR1 MDHEN, CDR2 SYDVKM.

About this clone itself: This CDR3 is also generated by other DNA sequences in the sample. The J gene is TRBJ2-5, the V gene TRBV15; D unclear. CDR1 and CDR2 from the germline V gene are LNHNV and YYDKDF (reference sequence). The CDR3 consists of 12 residues. With 0 bases removed from V and 4 bases from J, the gap between germline ends came to 3 bases. The CDR3 sequence is CATSRDVETQYF. The CDR3 DNA sequence: TGTGCCACCAGCAGAGATGTAGAGACCCAGTACTTC.

This chain links TRBV20-1 with TRBJ1-2; D is unresolved. The CDR3 is 13 residues long. Trimming pared 3 bases from V and 2 bases from J, leaving 10 bases between. Germline V gene lookup returns CDR1 DFQATT and CDR2 SNEGSKA (reference sequence). Written as DNA, the CDR3 is TGCAGTGCTAGTGAACATGACAACTATGGCTACACCTTC. Translated, it gives CSASEHDNYGYTF.

The gene calls are TRBV9 and TRBJ1-2; tentatively, D is TRBD1 (5 bases). The V end lost 2 bases, the J end lost 2 bases, and 10 bases lay between the germline ends. The germline gives CDR1 SGDLS, CDR2 YYNGEE. This CDR3 is 14 amino acids long. The CDR3 DNA sequence: TGTGCCAGCAGCGTTGGGACGGCGAACTATGGCTACACCTTC. It codes for CASSVGTANYGYTF.

The rearrangement links TRBV5-1 to TRBJ2-3; D not certain. CDR3 length equals 15 residues. V lost 0 bases and J 2 bases, leaving 10 bases between the germline ends. Germline CDR1 and CDR2: SGHRS and YFSETQ. The chain's CDR3 is CASSLVALTTDTQYF. CDR3 DNA sequence: TGCGCCAGCAGCTTGGTAGCTCTTACCACAGATACGCAGTATTTT.

V gene TRBV27 combines with J gene TRBJ2-7; D not certain. Per the germline V gene, CDR1 is MNHEY and CDR2 is SMNVEV (reference sequence). Trimming cost V 2 bases and J 7 bases, with 9 bases left between them. This CDR3 contains 12 residues. The CDR3 coding sequence is TGTGCCAGCAGTTTAATGGGCGAGGAGCAGTACTTC. Its protein is CASSLMGEEQYF.

The rearrangement uses TRBV14 and TRBJ2-5; D call uncertain. Germline V gene data show CDR1 as SGHDN and CDR2 as FVKESK. With 4 bases removed from V and 6 bases from J, the gap between germline ends came to 9 bases. The CDR3 is made up of 12 amino acids. The CDR3 reads CASSPSTKTQYF. The CDR3 DNA is TGTGCCAGCAGCCCCAGCACCAAGACCCAGTACTTC.

This clone has only one observation. The genes are TRBV5-1 and TRBJ1-2; 8 bases align to TRBD1. The CDR3 is 17 amino acids. Trimming at V came to 3 bases and at J to 4 bases, leaving 14 bases not matched to a gene. CDR1 SGHRS and CDR2 YFSETQ come from the germline V gene. CDR3 sequence: CASSSGQGGKDSYGYTF. CDR3 DNA: TGCGCCAGCAGCTCCGGACAGGGCGGTAAAGATAGCTATGGCTACACCTTC.

This clone occurred once. The V call is TRBV19, the J call TRBJ1-4, with D maybe TRBD1 (5 bases). CDR3 size: 14 residues. With 5 bases removed from V and 2 bases from J, the gap between germline ends came to 9 bases. Germline-derived CDR1 and CDR2 are LNHDA and SQIVND (reference sequence). The CDR3 DNA is TGTGCCAGTAGTTCGGGGGAGACTAATGAAAAACTGTTTTTT. Its protein is CASSSGETNEKLFF.

The chain combines TRBV19 with TRBJ1-6, with 8 bases aligning to TRBD1. V lost 4 bases to trimming and J lost 9 bases; unmatched junction nucleotides: 2. The CDR3 loop spans 13 amino acids. The germline V gene encodes CDR1 LNHDA and CDR2 SQIVND (reference sequence). The CDR3 loop reads CASSTGGGSPLHF. Written as DNA, the CDR3 is TGTGCCAGTAGTACAGGGGGCGGTTCACCCCTCCACTTT.